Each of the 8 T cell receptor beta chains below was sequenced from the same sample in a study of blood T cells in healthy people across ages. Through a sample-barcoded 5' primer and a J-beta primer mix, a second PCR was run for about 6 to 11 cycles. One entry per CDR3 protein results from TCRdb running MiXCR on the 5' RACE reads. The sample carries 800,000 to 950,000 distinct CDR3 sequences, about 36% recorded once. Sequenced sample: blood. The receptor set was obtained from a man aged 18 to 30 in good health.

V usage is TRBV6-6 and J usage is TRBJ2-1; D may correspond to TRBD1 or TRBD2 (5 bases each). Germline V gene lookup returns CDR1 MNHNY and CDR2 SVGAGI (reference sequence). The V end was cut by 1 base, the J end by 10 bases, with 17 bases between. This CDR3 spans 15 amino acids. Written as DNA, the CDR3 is TGTGCCAGCAGTTACTTTAATCAGGGCTCGGGGGAGCAGTTCTTC. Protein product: CASSYFNQGSGEQFF.

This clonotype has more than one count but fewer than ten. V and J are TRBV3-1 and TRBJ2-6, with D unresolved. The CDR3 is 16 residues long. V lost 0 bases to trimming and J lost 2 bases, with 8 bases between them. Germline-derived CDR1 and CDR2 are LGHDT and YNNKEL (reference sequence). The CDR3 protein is CASSQDLVAGANVLTF. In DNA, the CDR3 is TGTGCCAGCAGCCAAGATCTGGTCGCTGGGGCCAACGTCCTGACTTTC.

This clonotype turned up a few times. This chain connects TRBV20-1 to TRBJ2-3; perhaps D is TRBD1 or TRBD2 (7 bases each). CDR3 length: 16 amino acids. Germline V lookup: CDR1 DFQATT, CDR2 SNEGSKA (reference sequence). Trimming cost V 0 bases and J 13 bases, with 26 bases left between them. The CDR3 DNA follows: TGCAGTGCTAGAGATTGGGAGGGGGCGAGTTCGAGTGCGGAGTATTTT. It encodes CSARDWEGASSSAEYF.

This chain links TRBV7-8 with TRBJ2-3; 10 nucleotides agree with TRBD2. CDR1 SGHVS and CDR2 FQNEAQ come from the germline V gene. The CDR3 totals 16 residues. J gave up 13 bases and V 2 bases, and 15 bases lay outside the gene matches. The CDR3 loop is CASSLPGLELAGSEYF. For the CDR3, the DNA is TGTGCCAGCAGCTTACCCGGGCTCGAACTAGCGGGGTCGGAGTATTTT.

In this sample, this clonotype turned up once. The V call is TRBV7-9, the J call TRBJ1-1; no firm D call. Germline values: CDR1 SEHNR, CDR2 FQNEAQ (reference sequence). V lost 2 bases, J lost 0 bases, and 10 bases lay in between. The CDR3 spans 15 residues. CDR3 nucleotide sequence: TGTGCCAGCAGCTTATCCGGAGGGATGAACACTGAAGCTTTCTTT. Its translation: CASSLSGGMNTEAFF.

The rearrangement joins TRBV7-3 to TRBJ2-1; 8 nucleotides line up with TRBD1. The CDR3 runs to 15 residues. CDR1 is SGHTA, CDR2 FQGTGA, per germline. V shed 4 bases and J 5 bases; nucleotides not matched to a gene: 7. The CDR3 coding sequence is TGTGCCAGCAGCTCCCCGGACAGGGTTCACAATGAGCAGTTCTTC. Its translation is CASSSPDRVHNEQFF.

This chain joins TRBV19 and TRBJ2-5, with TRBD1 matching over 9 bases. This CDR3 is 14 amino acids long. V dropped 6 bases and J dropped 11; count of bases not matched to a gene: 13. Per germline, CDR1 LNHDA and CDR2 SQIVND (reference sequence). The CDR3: CASRSGTGSGEQYF. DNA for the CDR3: TGTGCCAGTAGGAGTGGGACAGGGAGTGGAGAGCAGTACTTC.

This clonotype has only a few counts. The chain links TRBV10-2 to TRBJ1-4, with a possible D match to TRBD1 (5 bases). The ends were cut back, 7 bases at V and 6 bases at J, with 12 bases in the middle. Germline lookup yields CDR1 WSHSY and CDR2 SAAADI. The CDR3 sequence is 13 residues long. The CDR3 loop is CASNPGLDEKLFF. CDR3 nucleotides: TGCGCCAGCAACCCGGGGCTCGATGAAAAACTGTTTTTT.